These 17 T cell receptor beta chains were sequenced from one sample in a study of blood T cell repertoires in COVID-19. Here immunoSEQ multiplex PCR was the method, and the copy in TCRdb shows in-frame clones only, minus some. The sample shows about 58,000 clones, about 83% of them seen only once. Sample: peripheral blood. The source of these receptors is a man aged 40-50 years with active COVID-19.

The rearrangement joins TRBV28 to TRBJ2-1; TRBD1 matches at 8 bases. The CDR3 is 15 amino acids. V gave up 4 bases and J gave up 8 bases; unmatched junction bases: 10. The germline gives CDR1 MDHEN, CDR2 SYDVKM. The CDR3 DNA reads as TGTGCCAGCAGTTCCCCGGACAGGGAAGGTTATGAGCAGTTCTTC. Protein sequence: CASSSPDREGYEQFF.

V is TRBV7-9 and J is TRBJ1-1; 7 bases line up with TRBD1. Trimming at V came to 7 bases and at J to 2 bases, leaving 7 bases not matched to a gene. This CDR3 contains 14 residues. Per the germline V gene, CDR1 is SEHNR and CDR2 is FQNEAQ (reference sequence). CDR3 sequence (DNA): TGTGCCAGCATCCTGGGACAGCCTAACACTGAAGCTTTCTTT. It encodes CASILGQPNTEAFF.

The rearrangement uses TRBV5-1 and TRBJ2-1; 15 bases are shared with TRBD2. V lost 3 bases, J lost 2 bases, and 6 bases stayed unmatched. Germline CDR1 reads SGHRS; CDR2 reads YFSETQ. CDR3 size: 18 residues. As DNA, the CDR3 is TGCGCCAGCAGCTCCGGACTAGCGGGAGGGATCCCCTACAATGAGCAGTTCTTC. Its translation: CASSSGLAGGIPYNEQFF.

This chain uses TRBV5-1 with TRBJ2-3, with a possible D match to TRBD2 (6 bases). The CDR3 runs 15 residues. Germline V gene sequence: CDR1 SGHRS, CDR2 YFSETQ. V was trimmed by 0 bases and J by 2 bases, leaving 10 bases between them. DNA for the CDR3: TGCGCCAGCAGCTTGGATGGGGACTCCACAGATACGCAGTATTTT. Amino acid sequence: CASSLDGDSTDTQYF. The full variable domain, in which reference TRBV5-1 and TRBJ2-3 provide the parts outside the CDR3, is KAGVTQTPRYLIKTRGQQVTLSCSPISGHRSVSWYQQTPGQGLQFLFEYFSETQRNKGNFPGRFSGRQFSNSRSEMNVSTLELGDSALYLCASSLDGDSTDTQYFGPGTRLTVL.

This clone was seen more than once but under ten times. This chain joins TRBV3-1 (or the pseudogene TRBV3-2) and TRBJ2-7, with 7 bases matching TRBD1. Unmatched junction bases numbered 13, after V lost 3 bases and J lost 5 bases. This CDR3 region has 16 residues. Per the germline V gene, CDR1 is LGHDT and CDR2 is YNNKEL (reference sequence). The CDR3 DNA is TGTGCCAGCAGCCAGGCGACAGGGCGCAGACTCCACGAGCAGTACTTC. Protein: CASSQATGRRLHEQYF.

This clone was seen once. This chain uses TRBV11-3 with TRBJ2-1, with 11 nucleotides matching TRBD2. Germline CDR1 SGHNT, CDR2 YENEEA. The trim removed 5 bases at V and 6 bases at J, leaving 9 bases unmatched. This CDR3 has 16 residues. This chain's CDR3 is CASSPIAGGPPNEQFF. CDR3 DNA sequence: TGTGCCAGCAGCCCAATAGCGGGAGGGCCCCCCAATGAGCAGTTCTTC.

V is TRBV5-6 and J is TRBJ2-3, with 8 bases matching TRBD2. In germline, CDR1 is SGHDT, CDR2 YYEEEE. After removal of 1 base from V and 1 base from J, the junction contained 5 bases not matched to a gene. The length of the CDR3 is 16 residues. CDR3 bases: TGTGCCAGCAGCTTGTTCGATAGCGGGGGCACAGATACGCAGTATTTT. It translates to CASSLFDSGGTDTQYF.

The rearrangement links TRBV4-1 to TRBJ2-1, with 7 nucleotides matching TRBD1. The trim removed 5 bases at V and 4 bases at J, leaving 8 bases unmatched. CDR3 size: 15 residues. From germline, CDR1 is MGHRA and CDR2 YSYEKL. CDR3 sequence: CASSTEGALYNEQFF. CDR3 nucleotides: TGCGCCAGCAGCACCGAGGGGGCACTTTACAATGAGCAGTTCTTC.

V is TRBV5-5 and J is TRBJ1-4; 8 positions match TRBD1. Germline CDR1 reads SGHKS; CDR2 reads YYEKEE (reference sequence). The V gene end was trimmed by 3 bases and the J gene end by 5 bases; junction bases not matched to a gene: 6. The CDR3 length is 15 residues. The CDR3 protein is CASSSWTGRNEKLFF. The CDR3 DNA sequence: TGTGCCAGCAGCTCATGGACAGGGAGGAATGAAAAACTGTTTTTT.

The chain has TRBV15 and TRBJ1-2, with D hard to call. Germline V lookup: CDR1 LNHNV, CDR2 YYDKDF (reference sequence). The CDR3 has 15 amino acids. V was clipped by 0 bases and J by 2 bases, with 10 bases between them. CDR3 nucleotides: TGTGCCACCAGCAGAGATCCCCGGGTAAACTATGGCTACACCTTC. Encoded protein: CATSRDPRVNYGYTF.

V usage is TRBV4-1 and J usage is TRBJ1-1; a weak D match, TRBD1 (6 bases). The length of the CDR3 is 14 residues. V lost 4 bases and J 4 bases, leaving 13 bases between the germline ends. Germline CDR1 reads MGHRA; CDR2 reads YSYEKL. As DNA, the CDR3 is TGCGCCAGCAGCCGGGACATGCCAGGCACTGAAGCTTTCTTT. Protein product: CASSRDMPGTEAFF.

As DNA, the CDR3 is TGTGCCAGCAGTGGACTAGCGGGACCATACGAGCAGTACTTC. Translation: CASSGLAGPYEQYF. V is TRBV2 and J is TRBJ2-7; 11 nucleotides agree with TRBD2. The CDR3 is 14 residues long. Germline V CDR1 and CDR2: SNHLY, FYNNEI. Losses at the gene ends were 4 bases for V and 4 bases for J; bases not matched to a gene: 3.

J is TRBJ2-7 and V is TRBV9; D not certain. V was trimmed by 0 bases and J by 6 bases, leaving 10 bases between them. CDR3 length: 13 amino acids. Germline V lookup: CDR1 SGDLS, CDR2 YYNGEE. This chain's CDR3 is CASSVDQNSEQYF. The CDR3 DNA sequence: TGTGCCAGCAGCGTAGACCAGAACAGCGAGCAGTACTTC.

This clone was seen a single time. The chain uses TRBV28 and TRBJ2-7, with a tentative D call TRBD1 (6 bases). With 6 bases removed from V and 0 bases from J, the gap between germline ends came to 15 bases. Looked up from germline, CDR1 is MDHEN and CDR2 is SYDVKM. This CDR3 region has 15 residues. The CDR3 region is CASSSTGQFSYEQYF. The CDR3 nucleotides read TGTGCCAGCAGCTCTACGGGACAATTCTCCTACGAGCAGTACTTC. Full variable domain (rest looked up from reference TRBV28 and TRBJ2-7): DVKVTQSSRYLVKRTGEKVFLECVQDMDHENMFWYRQDPGLGLRLIYFSYDVKMKEKGDIPEGYSVSREKKERFSLILESASTNQTSMYLCASSSTGQFSYEQYFGPGTRLTVT.

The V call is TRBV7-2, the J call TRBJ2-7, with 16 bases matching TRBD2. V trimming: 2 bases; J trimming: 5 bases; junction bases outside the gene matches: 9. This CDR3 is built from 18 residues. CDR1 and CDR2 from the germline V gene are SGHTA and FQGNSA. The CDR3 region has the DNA TGTGCCAGCAGCTTAACCCCACCGGGACTAGCGGGAGGGAACGAGCAGTACTTC. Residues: CASSLTPPGLAGGNEQYF.

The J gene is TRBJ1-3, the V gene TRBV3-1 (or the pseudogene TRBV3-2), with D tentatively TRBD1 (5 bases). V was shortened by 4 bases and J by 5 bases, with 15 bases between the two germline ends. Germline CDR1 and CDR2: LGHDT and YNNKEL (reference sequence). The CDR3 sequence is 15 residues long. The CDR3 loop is CASSPRSLDRNTIYF. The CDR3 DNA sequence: TGTGCCAGCAGCCCACGATCCCTGGACAGAAACACCATATATTTT.

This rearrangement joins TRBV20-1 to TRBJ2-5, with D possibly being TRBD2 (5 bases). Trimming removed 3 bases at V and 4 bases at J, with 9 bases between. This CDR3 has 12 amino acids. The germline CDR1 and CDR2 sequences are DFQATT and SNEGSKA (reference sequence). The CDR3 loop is CSASLSGETQYF. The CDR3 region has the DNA TGCAGTGCTAGTTTAAGCGGAGAGACCCAGTACTTC.